This entry concerns a single TCR beta chain. This sample stems from a study of blood T cell repertoires in COVID-19. About the research overall: There were acute and convalescent COVID-19 samples, and they came from the United States, Italy and Spain. Sources were T cells, B-cell-depleted T cells, or PBMCs; the material itself was cDNA or gDNA.

This CDR3 has 18 amino acids. Germline V gene sequence: CDR1 MDHEN, CDR2 SYDVKM. With 4 bases clipped from V and 5 bases from J, the junction kept 14 bases outside the gene matches. Original analysis: Reference gene primers were amplified, and this amplification served to estimate nucleated cell counts. Sequenced by immunoSEQ multiplex PCR; TCRdb stores in-frame clones only, minus some. V, J and clone size are taken as reported in that table, and D and trimming were inferred from the DNA itself. The table records 350,000 or so clones, approximately 89% of them present only once. Seattle's cohort entered during active infection and was followed longitudinally.

This receptor was taken from a woman in her twenties or thirties with COVID-19, enrolled during active disease. The J gene is TRBJ2-2, the V gene TRBV28; 9 bases fit TRBD2. Specimen: peripheral blood. The CDR3 nucleotides are TGTGCCAGCAGTTCCCCTAGGATAGCGGGAGTAAGGACCGGGGAGCTGTTTTTT. Its protein product is CASSSPRIAGVRTGELFF. The variable domain in full, with the rest retrieved from reference TRBV28 and TRBJ2-2, is DVKVTQSSRYLVKRTGEKVFLECVQDMDHENMFWYRQDPGLGLRLIYFSYDVKMKEKGDIPEGYSVSREKKERFSLILESASTNQTSMYLCASSSPRIAGVRTGELFFGEGSRLTVL.